Listed below are T cell receptor beta chains from one sample, sequenced in a study of immune evolution from preneoplasia to lung adenocarcinoma. Profiling relied on immunoSEQ multiplex PCR, and the TCRdb table lists in-frame clones only, not all of them. Altogether 9,000 to 13,000 clones are present, 82% being singletons, with the ten largest covering less than 2%. Sequences were obtained from FFPE minimally invasive lung adenocarcinoma tissue. The source is a person aged 65 to 79 with lung adenocarcinoma. CDR3s include the opening cysteine and the closing phenylalanine or tryptophan. The D gene is left open where the match is weak. The size field is filled for only some rows; it gives once, few, many or a size class.

j_call cdr3_length clone_size d_call v_call cdr3_nt cdr3_aa
TRBJ2-1 13 . . TRBV19 TGTGCCAGTAAAAGAGGTGCAGGGTCTGAGCAGTTCTTC CASKRGAGSEQFF
TRBJ2-7 14 . TRBD1 TRBV28 TGTGCCAGCAGTTTAAGGGCAGGGGGCTACGAGCAGTACTTC CASSLRAGGYEQYF
TRBJ2-7 14 . . TRBV30 TGTGCCTCCAAGGCGCAGGACCAGACCTACGAGCAGTACTTC CASKAQDQTYEQYF
TRBJ2-7 16 . TRBD1 TRBV15 TGTGCCACCAGCAGAGAGGTGACAGGGGGCCCCTACGAGCAGTACTTC CATSREVTGGPYEQYF
TRBJ2-2 18 . TRBD2 TRBV9 TGTGCCAGCAGCGCTCCGGGACTAGCGGGGGGAGGGACCGGGGAGCTGTTTTTT CASSAPGLAGGGTGELFF
TRBJ2-7 15 . . TRBV7-9 TGTGCCAGCAGCTTAGGATCCCGGGACTTTTGGGAGCAGTACTTC CASSLGSRDFWEQYF
TRBJ2-7 15 . . TRBV5-4 TGTGCCAGCAGCTTAAAAGAGGTCCCTCCCTACGAGCAGTACTTC CASSLKEVPPYEQYF
TRBJ2-7 13 . . TRBV4-1 TGCGCCAGCAGCCAAGATCGGGGGTACGAGCAGTACTTC CASSQDRGYEQYF
TRBJ1-5 13 few . TRBV2 TGTGCCAGCAGTGAGGGTCTGTGGCAGCCCCAGCATTTT CASSEGLWQPQHF
TRBJ2-5 14 . . TRBV29-1 TGCAGCGTGGCGCCAGCGACTGAGCCGGGGACCCAGTACTTC CSVAPATEPGTQYF
TRBJ2-1 12 few . TRBV18 TGTGCCAGCTGCCCGTCCTACAATGAGCAGTTCTTC CASCPSYNEQFF
TRBJ1-1 14 . . TRBV11-2 TGTGCCAGCAGCATTCAATGGGGTAACACTGAAGCTTTCTTT CASSIQWGNTEAFF
TRBJ1-1 16 . TRBD1 TRBV28 TGTGCCAGCAGTTCCAGCGGGACAGCCATGAACACTGAAGCTTTCTTT CASSSSGTAMNTEAFF
TRBJ1-1 14 . TRBD1 TRBV19 TGTGCCAGTAGTATAGGGGGGACAGCCCGATGGGCTTTCTTT CASSIGGTARWAFF
TRBJ2-2 16 . TRBD2 TRBV29-1 TGCAGCGTTGGAGAGCGGGGGGGCCCGAACACCGGGGAGCTGTTTTTT CSVGERGGPNTGELFF
TRBJ2-7 12 . . TRBV28 TGTGCCAGCAGTTTGTTTCCCTACGAGCAGTACTTC CASSLFPYEQYF
TRBJ2-5 15 . . TRBV21-1 TGTGCCAGCAGCAAAGGAGGACAGATTAAAGAGACCCAGTACTTC CASSKGGQIKETQYF
TRBJ2-5 14 . TRBD2 TRBV6-1 TGTGCCAGTAGACTAGCGGTGTACCAAGAGACCCAGTACTTC CASRLAVYQETQYF
TRBJ1-1 14 . . TRBV14 TGTGCCAGCAGCCCCACAAAAATGAACACTGAAGCTTTCTTT CASSPTKMNTEAFF
TRBJ2-7 14 . TRBD2 TRBV16 TGTGCCAGCAGCCCCCCGGGGGGGGCCTACGAGCAGTACTTC CASSPPGGAYEQYF
TRBJ1-6 14 . . TRBV11-2 TGTGCCAGCAGCTTAGAAAGCGGAAATTCACCCCTCCACTTT CASSLESGNSPLHF
TRBJ1-2 14 . . TRBV7-2 TGTGCCAGCAGCTTAGGAGTAGGGGCCCCTGGCTACACCTTC CASSLGVGAPGYTF
TRBJ2-2 14 . . TRBV7-8 TGTGCCAGCAGCTTTTTCACCGACACCGGGGAGCTGTTTTTT CASSFFTDTGELFF
TRBJ2-5 16 . TRBD2 TRBV7-8 TGTGCCAGCAGCTTGACTAGCGGGGTAGGGGGAGAGACCCAGTACTTC CASSLTSGVGGETQYF
TRBJ2-1 11 . . TRBV6-6 TGTGCCAGCAGGGGGTACAATGAGCAGTTCTTC CASRGYNEQFF
TRBJ2-2 13 . . TRBV5-1 TGCGCCAGCAGCTTACAGAGCACCGGGGAGCTGTTTTTT CASSLQSTGELFF
TRBJ1-5 15 . TRBD1 TRBV6-5 TGTGCCAGCAGTTACGGGACAGGAGGCAATCAGCCCCAGCATTTT CASSYGTGGNQPQHF
TRBJ2-2 13 . . TRBV4-1 TGCGCCAGCAGGGGCAGTAACACCGGGGAGCTGTTTTTT CASRGSNTGELFF
TRBJ2-3 15 . TRBD2 TRBV4-2 TGTGCCAGCAGCCAGTATAGCGGGGGGACAGATACGCAGTATTTT CASSQYSGGTDTQYF
TRBJ1-3 13 . . TRBV30 TGTGCCTGGAGCCTGACTTCGGGAAACACCATATATTTT CAWSLTSGNTIYF
TRBJ2-5 13 . . TRBV7-7 TGTGCTAGCAGCTCACCCGGTAGCGAGACCCAGTACTTC CASSSPGSETQYF
TRBJ1-1 14 . . TRBV7-8 TGTGCCAGCAGCTTAGTCCGGGGGGAGTCTGAAGCTTTCTTT CASSLVRGESEAFF
TRBJ1-5 16 . . TRBV5-6 TGTGCCAGCAGCTTGAGAGGGGTTGATAGCAATCAGCCCCAGCATTTT CASSLRGVDSNQPQHF
TRBJ2-5 17 . TRBD2 TRBV18 TGTGCCAGCTCACTCTACCCCCCCGGGACTAGTGAAGAGACCCAGTACTTC CASSLYPPGTSEETQYF
TRBJ2-3 14 . TRBD2 TRBV19 TGTGCCAGTAGTTCGAGCGGGAGGCCAGATACGCAGTATTTT CASSSSGRPDTQYF
TRBJ1-2 13 . . TRBV6-5 TGTGCCAGCAGTCGTCAGGGGTGGAGCGGCTACACCTTC CASSRQGWSGYTF
TRBJ1-1 15 few TRBD1 TRBV5-4 TGTGCCAGCAGCTTCAACAGGGGGACGAACACTGAAGCTTTCTTT CASSFNRGTNTEAFF
TRBJ2-3 14 . . TRBV30 TGTGCCTGGAGTGTAGGGCTGGCCACAGATACGCAGTATTTT CAWSVGLATDTQYF
TRBJ1-2 14 . TRBD1 TRBV29-1 TGCAGCGTTGAAGGGGCAGGGGGGATAGGAGGCTACACCTTC CSVEGAGGIGGYTF
TRBJ2-1 13 . . TRBV5-1 TGCGCCAGCAGCTTCAGCAGGGGTGATGAGCAGTTCTTC CASSFSRGDEQFF
TRBJ1-1 14 . . TRBV7-9 TGTGCCAGCACTTCCCTGGGGGGTATGACTGAAGCTTTCTTT CASTSLGGMTEAFF
TRBJ1-1 12 . . TRBV9 TGTGCCAGCTCAACTGGGAACACTGAAGCTTTCTTT CASSTGNTEAFF
TRBJ1-4 15 few . TRBV9 TGTGCCAGCAGCGTAGGGGGACGGCGTAATGAAAAACTGTTTTTT CASSVGGRRNEKLFF
TRBJ1-3 16 . . TRBV12-5 TGTGCTAGTGCAGCAGGCCGCCCGGGGAGTGGAAACACCATATATTTT CASAAGRPGSGNTIYF
TRBJ2-7 15 . TRBD2 TRBV7-2 TGTGCCAGCAGCTTAGAGGCTAGCGGGGGGAGAGAGCAGTACTTC CASSLEASGGREQYF
TRBJ2-7 16 . . TRBV11-2 TGTGCCAGCAGTTTCCCCCCCCAGGGAAGTAATTACGAGCAGTACTTC CASSFPPQGSNYEQYF
TRBJ1-6 9 . . TRBV27 TGTGCCAGCAGTCCTTCCCTCCACTTT CASSPSLHF
TRBJ2-2 16 . TRBD2 TRBV6-6 TGTGCCAGCAGTTACTCCGCTAGCGGGATGGTCGGGGAGCTGTTTTTT CASSYSASGMVGELFF
TRBJ2-2 17 once TRBD2 TRBV5-1 TGCGCCAGCAGCCGGCAACTAGCGGGAGGGATAACCGGGGAGCTGTTTTTT CASSRQLAGGITGELFF
TRBJ2-1 19 . TRBD2 TRBV2 TGTGCCAGCAGTCCGACACCGGGACTAGCGGGGGGTTATTACAATGAGCAGTTCTTC CASSPTPGLAGGYYNEQFF
TRBJ2-2 15 . . TRBV5-4 TGTGCCAGCAGCTTAGGACGCCCGAGTTCCGGGGAGCTGTTTTTT CASSLGRPSSGELFF
TRBJ2-1 15 . . TRBV5-4 TGTGCCAGCAGCTTGGACCGGGACACCACGTGGGAGCAGTTCTTC CASSLDRDTTWEQFF
TRBJ1-3 14 . . TRBV30 TGTGCCTGGAGGGGAGGGGCCCCTGGAAACACCATATATTTT CAWRGGAPGNTIYF
TRBJ1-2 13 few . TRBV9 TGTGCCAGCAGCGGGCGGGTGATCTATGGCTACACCTTC CASSGRVIYGYTF
TRBJ2-2 16 . TRBD1 TRBV25-1 TGTGCCAGCAGTGCCACACACAGGGGGCCCACCGGGGAGCTGTTTTTT CASSATHRGPTGELFF
TRBJ1-2 14 . TRBD1 TRBV2 TGTGCCAGCAGCCTACAGGGGCAGCACTATGGCTACACCTTC CASSLQGQHYGYTF
TRBJ2-2 15 . TRBD2 TRBV30 TGTGCCTGGAGTGTACCAGCGGGGGTCCCCGGGGAGCTGTTTTTT CAWSVPAGVPGELFF
TRBJ1-6 15 . TRBD1 TRBV30 TGTGCCTGGAGTGTACTGGACAGGGACAATTCACCCCTCCACTTT CAWSVLDRDNSPLHF
TRBJ1-4 17 . . TRBV2 TGTGCCAGCACCGACAGGAGACGGGTTACAACTAATGAAAAACTGTTTTTT CASTDRRRVTTNEKLFF